Listed here are 4 T cell receptor beta chains from one sample, sequenced in a study of T-cell memory formation after mild COVID-19. A single record per CDR3 protein comes from TCRdb applying MiXCR to the 5' RACE reads. The repertoire has tens of thousands of distinct CDR3 sequences, more than 10% of them found once; the top ten carry about 29%. Sample: PBMCs or a T cell subset sorted from them (not recorded which). These receptors came from an adult woman who had mild COVID-19 (a few samples of this study predate the infection). Cell type and time point are not known.

The chain employs TRBV7-9 and TRBJ1-2, with D possibly TRBD1 on 6 matching bases. Trimming stripped 1 base from V and 5 bases from J, with 23 bases between. Germline V gene sequence: CDR1 SEHNR, CDR2 FQNEAQ (reference sequence). The CDR3 runs to 18 residues. CDR3 residues: CASSLVGWTAHQMYGYTF. In nucleotides, the CDR3 is TGTGCCAGCAGCTTAGTCGGTTGGACAGCACACCAAATGTATGGCTACACCTTC.

The rearrangement links TRBV6-2 or TRBV6-3 to TRBJ2-7; a weak D match, TRBD1 (6 bases). V lost 5 bases, J lost 5 bases, and 28 bases lay in between. Germline loops: CDR1 MNHEY, CDR2 SVGEGT. CDR3 length: 18 residues. The CDR3 reads CASSPILLTGGLEDEQYF. DNA of the CDR3: TGTGCCAGCAGTCCCATCCTCTTGACAGGCGGTTTGGAGGACGAGCAGTACTTC.

The CDR3 region is CASSLQGTSSGNTIYF. The CDR3 DNA reads TGTGCCAGCAGCTTACAGGGGACAAGCTCTGGAAACACCATATATTTT. The chain couples TRBV7-9 to TRBJ1-3; D perhaps matches TRBD1 (6 bases). The CDR3 runs 16 residues. Trimming removed 2 bases at V and 0 bases at J, with 11 bases between. Germline V gives CDR1 SEHNR, CDR2 FQNEAQ (reference sequence).

This clonotype was recorded a few times. The V and J genes are TRBV27 and TRBJ2-7, with 9 nucleotides matching TRBD1. CDR1 is MNHEY and CDR2 is SMNVEV in the germline V gene (reference sequence). The junction had 11 bases not matched to a gene; V was cut back by 0 bases and J by 5 bases. The CDR3 has 17 amino acids. CDR3 loop: CASSLSPWGQGMDEQYF. The DNA of the CDR3 is TGTGCCAGCAGTTTATCGCCCTGGGGACAGGGAATGGACGAGCAGTACTTC.